This TCR beta chain is from a study of shared clonotypes between healthy human individuals. Study results and limitations: Owing to a small donor count, the genetic and exposure-history diversity represented was limited.

Germline V lookup: CDR1 SQVTM, CDR2 ANQGSEA. The CDR3 contains 15 residues. The J segment lost 5 bases and the V segment lost 5 bases, leaving 11 bases of the junction unmatched. Assay used: immunoSEQ multiplex PCR; TCRdb lists only in-frame clones, some missing. The table includes approximately 2.5 million clones, approximately 93% detected once. As regards this clone: Its antigen is unidentified.

The source material was naive CD4+ T cells from PBMCs. Subset in this sample: CD45RA+ positively selected. V usage is TRBV29-1 and J usage is TRBJ1-2, with 10 bases matching TRBD1. The clonotype was recovered from a man aged 18 to 35 in good health. Some clones in this sample may be carry-over from other donors' samples. Written as DNA, the CDR3 is TGCAGCGTTAAGGAAGCCGGGACAGGGGCTTATGGCTACACCTTC. Translation: CSVKEAGTGAYGYTF.